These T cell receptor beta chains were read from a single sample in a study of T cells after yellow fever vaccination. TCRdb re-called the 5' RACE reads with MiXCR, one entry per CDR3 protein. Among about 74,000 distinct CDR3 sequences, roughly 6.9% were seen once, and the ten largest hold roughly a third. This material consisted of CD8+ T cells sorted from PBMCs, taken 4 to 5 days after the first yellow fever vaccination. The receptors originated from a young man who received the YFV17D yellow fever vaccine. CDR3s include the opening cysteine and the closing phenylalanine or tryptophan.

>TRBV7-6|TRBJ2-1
CASSPETGSYNEQFF
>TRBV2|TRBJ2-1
CASGQIYNEQFF
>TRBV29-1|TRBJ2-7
CSVGTRGRYEQYF
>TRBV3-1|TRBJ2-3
CASSQESSGPTDTQYF
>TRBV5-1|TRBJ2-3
CASSLGTGTNTQYF
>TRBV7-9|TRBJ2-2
CASSLLTNTGELFF
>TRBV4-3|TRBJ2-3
CASSLKTETYTDTQYF
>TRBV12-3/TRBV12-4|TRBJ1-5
CASSFLNQPQHF
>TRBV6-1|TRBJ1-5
CASSRTGEGQPQHF
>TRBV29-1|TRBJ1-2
CSVEDRPLWGYTF
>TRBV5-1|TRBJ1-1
CASSLYGGNTEAFF
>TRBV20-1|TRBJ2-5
CSAAPGPSETQYF
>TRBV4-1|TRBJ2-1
CASQPPSKAEQFF
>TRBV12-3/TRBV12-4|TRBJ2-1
CASKLAGGQSYNEQFF
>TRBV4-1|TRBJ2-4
CASSQTRQGGVSGIQYF
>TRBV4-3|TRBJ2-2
CASSQEIGGLNTGELFF
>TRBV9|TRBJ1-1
CASSAPGGSTEAFF
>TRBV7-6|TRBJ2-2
CASSLVGSHTGELFF